This passage covers 21 T cell receptor beta chains from one sample sequenced in a study of cytomegalovirus exposure and HLA in healthy donors. Sequencing was performed with immunoSEQ multiplex PCR; in TCRdb, only in-frame clones are kept and a portion is missing. The sample holds some 170,000 clones; roughly nine tenths are singletons and the top ten take 2.7%. Source material: PBMCs. These receptors were taken from a man aged 18 to 29 in good health and CMV-seropositive.

The V call is TRBV10-2, the J call TRBJ1-2; D is unclear. Germline values: CDR1 WSHSY, CDR2 SAAADI. Trimming stripped 2 bases from V and 2 bases from J, with 12 bases between. This CDR3 contains 15 residues. The DNA of the CDR3 is TGCGCCAGCAGTGAGGTGTGGACTATGAACTATGGCTACACCTTC. It encodes CASSEVWTMNYGYTF.

The chain has TRBV2 and TRBJ2-1; weak D call: TRBD2 (6 bases). This CDR3 is built from 17 residues. The germline CDR1 and CDR2 sequences are SNHLY and FYNNEI. The germline V and J ends were trimmed by 2 bases and 0 bases, with 14 bases remaining between them. CDR3 in amino acids: CASSEKGGKSSYNEQFF. The CDR3 DNA reads TGTGCCAGCAGTGAAAAGGGCGGGAAGAGCTCCTACAATGAGCAGTTCTTC.

This clone was seen a few times. This chain joins TRBV4-1 and TRBJ2-1; 14 bases are a match to TRBD2. The length of the CDR3 is 15 residues. J was trimmed by 5 bases and V by 6 bases; bases with no gene match: 3. The germline CDR1 and CDR2 sequences are MGHRA and YSYEKL. The CDR3 here is CASRQGLAGDNEQFF. CDR3 sequence (DNA): TGCGCCAGCAGACAGGGACTAGCGGGGGACAATGAGCAGTTCTTC.

V gene TRBV7-8 combines with J gene TRBJ2-7; possible D gene TRBD1, 6 bases. The CDR3 is 15 amino acids. CDR1 is SGHVS, CDR2 FQNEAQ, per germline. V dropped 5 bases and J dropped 2 bases, with 16 bases sitting between them. In DNA form, the CDR3 reads TGTGCCAGCAGCGGTATTCAGGGGAGACCCTACGAGCAGTACTTC. Amino acid sequence: CASSGIQGRPYEQYF.

CDR3 bases: TGCGCCAGCAGCCAAGAGACAGGGGGGCCATTGGGGCAGTACTTC. Amino acids: CASSQETGGPLGQYF. The rearrangement links TRBV4-3 to TRBJ2-7; 9 bases align to TRBD1. Germline V gene sequence: CDR1 LGHNA, CDR2 YSLEER. The CDR3 runs 15 residues. V lost 0 bases, J lost 9 bases, and 9 bases stayed unmatched.

The chain combines TRBV13 with TRBJ2-7; TRBD1 agrees at 9 bases. This CDR3 spans 15 amino acids. V shed 5 bases, J shed 5 bases, and the junction held 10 bases outside the gene matches. Germline V gives CDR1 PRHDT, CDR2 FYEKMQ (reference sequence). CDR3 sequence (DNA): TGTGCCAGCAGCCCGGTCGGACAGGGGATCCACGAGCAGTACTTC. Amino acids: CASSPVGQGIHEQYF.

In its sample, this clone was seen a few times. CDR3 nucleotides: TGTGCCAGCAGCTGGGGACAGGGCCGAGAGACCCAGTACTTC. Its translation is CASSWGQGRETQYF. The chain carries TRBV5-8 and TRBJ2-5; 9 nucleotides line up with TRBD1. The CDR3 sequence is 14 residues long. Per the germline V gene, CDR1 is SGHTS and CDR2 is YDEGEE. J was trimmed by 4 bases and V by 3 bases; bases with no gene match: 4.

CDR3 protein: CASSLQRGPGNTIYF. CDR3 bases: TGTGCCAGCAGCTTACAAAGGGGGCCTGGAAACACCATATATTTT. The chain has TRBV7-2 and TRBJ1-3; 7 nucleotides line up with TRBD1. V gave up 2 bases and J gave up 2 bases; unmatched junction bases: 3. The CDR3 is made up of 15 amino acids. Germline-derived CDR1 and CDR2 are SGHTA and FQGNSA. Variable domain in full (rest from reference TRBV7-2 and TRBJ1-3): GAGVSQSPSNKVTEKGKDVELRCDPISGHTALYWYRQSLGQGLEFLIYFQGNSAPDKSGLPSDRFSAERTGGSVSTLTIQRTQQEDSAVYLCASSLQRGPGNTIYFGEGSWLTVV.

This chain links TRBV4-1 with TRBJ2-1; 12 bases are shared with TRBD2. Germline CDR1 and CDR2: MGHRA and YSYEKL. This CDR3 is built from 18 residues. The V segment lost 0 bases and the J segment 6 bases; nucleotides outside the gene matches: 9. CDR3 in amino acids: CASSQDRASGRGGNEQFF. The CDR3 coding sequence is TGCGCCAGCAGCCAAGATAGGGCTAGCGGGAGGGGGGGCAATGAGCAGTTCTTC.

J is TRBJ1-5 and V is TRBV18; 7 bases match TRBD1. V gave up 5 bases and J gave up 5 bases; unmatched junction bases: 3. The length of the CDR3 is 13 residues. Per germline, CDR1 KGHSH and CDR2 LQKENI. CDR3 bases: TGTGCCAGCTCAGGGGACAGTGATCAGCCCCAGCATTTT. Amino acid sequence: CASSGDSDQPQHF. The variable domain in full, with the rest retrieved from reference TRBV18 and TRBJ1-5, is NAGVMQNPRHLVRRRGQEARLRCSPMKGHSHVYWYRQLPEEGLKFMVYLQKENIIDESGMPKERFSAEFPKEGPSILRIQQVVRGDSAAYFCASSGDSDQPQHFGDGTRLSIL.

J is TRBJ2-7 and V is TRBV28, with 10 nucleotides matching TRBD2. The ends lost 3 bases at V and 0 bases at J; junction bases unmatched: 14. Per germline, CDR1 MDHEN and CDR2 SYDVKM. The CDR3 extends over 19 amino acids. CDR3 amino acids: CASSFSFWGLAQSSYEQYF. CDR3 coding DNA: TGTGCCAGCAGTTTCAGTTTTTGGGGACTAGCGCAGAGCTCCTACGAGCAGTACTTC.

This clone was seen a single time. This chain joins TRBV6-5 and TRBJ1-5, with D possibly matching TRBD1 (6 bases). The V end was cut by 8 bases, the J end by 2 bases, with 13 bases between. This CDR3 contains 14 residues. Germline loops: CDR1 MNHEY, CDR2 SVGAGI. CDR3 in DNA: TGTGCCAGCGGGGGACATCAGGGCAATCAGCCCCAGCATTTT. Protein: CASGGHQGNQPQHF.

V usage is TRBV30 and J usage is TRBJ2-3; 14 bases are a match to TRBD2. This CDR3 has 17 residues. J gave up 0 bases and V 4 bases, and 6 bases lay outside the gene matches. Germline lookup yields CDR1 GTSNPN and CDR2 SVGIG (reference sequence). Written as DNA, the CDR3 is TGTGCCTGGATGTGGACTAGCGGGGGGCTGAGCACAGATACGCAGTATTTT. Encoded protein: CAWMWTSGGLSTDTQYF.

The chain recombines TRBV6-5 with TRBJ2-3; maybe TRBD1 (6 bases). The CDR3 length is 14 residues. Trimming pared 5 bases from V and 2 bases from J, leaving 11 bases between. Germline V gene lookup returns CDR1 MNHEY and CDR2 SVGAGI. This CDR3 reads CASSIDRFTDTQYF. The CDR3 nucleotides read TGTGCCAGCAGTATCGACAGGTTCACAGATACGCAGTATTTT.

As DNA, the CDR3 is TGTGCCAGCAGCTTCGGACAGTTGAACACTGAAGCTTTCTTT. Its protein is CASSFGQLNTEAFF. The chain has TRBV9 and TRBJ1-1, with D possibly matching TRBD1 (6 bases). The CDR3 spans 14 residues. Germline CDR1 is SGDLS and CDR2 is YYNGEE. The germline V and J ends were trimmed by 4 bases and 0 bases, with 10 bases remaining between them.

CDR3 bases: TGTGCCAGCAGTTTGTCGCAGGGGACGTCCTACGAGCAGTACTTC. Encoded protein: CASSLSQGTSYEQYF. The V and J genes are TRBV27 and TRBJ2-7; D is possibly TRBD1 (6 bases). The length of the CDR3 is 15 residues. The germline V and J ends were trimmed by 3 bases and 1 base, with 13 bases remaining between them. CDR1 and CDR2 (germline): MNHEY, SMNVEV (reference sequence).

This rearrangement joins TRBV5-1 to TRBJ1-2; no reliable D call. Germline V gene lookup returns CDR1 SGHRS and CDR2 YFSETQ. This CDR3 region has 15 residues. V was cut by 4 bases and J by 0 bases, with 13 bases left in between. The CDR3 loop reads CASSTDSGSNYGYTF. CDR3 sequence (DNA): TGCGCCAGCAGCACCGACTCGGGTTCTAACTATGGCTACACCTTC.

This chain links TRBV7-3 with TRBJ1-2; D not resolved. CDR1 and CDR2 (germline): SGHTA, FQGTGA. The germline V and J ends were trimmed by 1 base and 8 bases, with 11 bases remaining between them. CDR3 length: 13 amino acids. CDR3 in amino acids: CASSLKGSGGYTF. Written as DNA, the CDR3 is TGTGCCAGCAGCTTAAAGGGATCGGGGGGCTACACCTTC.

The chain links TRBV25-1 to TRBJ2-1, with 7 bases identical to TRBD2. This CDR3 comprises 14 residues. V lost 7 bases, J lost 13 bases, and 16 bases stayed unmatched. The germline V gene has CDR1 MGHDK and CDR2 SYGVNS. In nucleotides, the CDR3 is TGTGCCAGCATCGGCGGGAGTTTACCCCCGGTACAGTTCTTC. Its protein product is CASIGGSLPPVQFF.

V gene TRBV7-3 combines with J gene TRBJ1-1; a weak D match, TRBD1 (5 bases). The germline gives CDR1 SGHTA, CDR2 FQGTGA. Trimming removed 5 bases from V and 4 bases from J, with 11 bases in between. The CDR3 sequence is 13 residues long. The CDR3 DNA follows: TGTGCCAGCAGCCCTCTTCAGGGCACTGAAGCTTTCTTT. Translation: CASSPLQGTEAFF.

The rearrangement joins TRBV6-6 to TRBJ1-1; D is possibly TRBD1 (6 bases). CDR1 and CDR2 from the germline V gene are MNHNY and SVGAGI (reference sequence). With 2 bases removed from V and 0 bases from J, the gap between germline ends came to 7 bases. The length of the CDR3 is 14 residues. The CDR3 reads CASSYRDMNTEAFF. CDR3 sequence (DNA): TGTGCCAGCAGTTACCGGGACATGAACACTGAAGCTTTCTTT.